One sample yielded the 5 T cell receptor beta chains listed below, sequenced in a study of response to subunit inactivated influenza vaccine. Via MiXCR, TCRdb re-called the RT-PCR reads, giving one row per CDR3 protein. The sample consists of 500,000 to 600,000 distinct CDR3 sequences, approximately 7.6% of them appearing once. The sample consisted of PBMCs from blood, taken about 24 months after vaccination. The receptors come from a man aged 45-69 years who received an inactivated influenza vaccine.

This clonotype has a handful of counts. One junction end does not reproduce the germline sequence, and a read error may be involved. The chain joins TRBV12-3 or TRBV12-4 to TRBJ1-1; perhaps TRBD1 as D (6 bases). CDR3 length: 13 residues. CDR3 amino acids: CASSYQGNSEAFF. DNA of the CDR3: TGTGCCAGCAGTTACCAGGGGAACTCTGAAGCTTTCTTT.

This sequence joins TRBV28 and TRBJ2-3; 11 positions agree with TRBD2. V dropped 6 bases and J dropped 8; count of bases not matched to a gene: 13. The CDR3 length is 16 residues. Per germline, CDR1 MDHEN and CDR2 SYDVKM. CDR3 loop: CASSTPTSGDTATQYF. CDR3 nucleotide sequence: TGTGCCAGCAGCACACCGACTAGCGGGGACACTGCTACGCAGTATTTT. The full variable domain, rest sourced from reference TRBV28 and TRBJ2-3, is DVKVTQSSRYLVKRTGEKVFLECVQDMDHENMFWYRQDPGLGLRLIYFSYDVKMKEKGDIPEGYSVSREKKERFSLILESASTNQTSMYLCASSTPTSGDTATQYFGPGTRLTVL.

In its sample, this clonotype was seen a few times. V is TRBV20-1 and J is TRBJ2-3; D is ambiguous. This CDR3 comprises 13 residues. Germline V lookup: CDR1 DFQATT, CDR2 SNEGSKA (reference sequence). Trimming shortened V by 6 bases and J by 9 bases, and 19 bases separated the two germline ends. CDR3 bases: TGCAGTGCCAGCGCGGACGGGCTGGGGACGCAGTATTTT. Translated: CSASADGLGTQYF.

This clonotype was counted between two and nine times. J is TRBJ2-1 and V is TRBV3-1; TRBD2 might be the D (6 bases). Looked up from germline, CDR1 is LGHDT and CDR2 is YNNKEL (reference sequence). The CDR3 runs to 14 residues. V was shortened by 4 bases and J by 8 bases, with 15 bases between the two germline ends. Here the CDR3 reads CASSRDSIADEQFF. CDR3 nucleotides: TGTGCCAGCAGCCGGGACTCCATAGCGGATGAGCAGTTCTTC.

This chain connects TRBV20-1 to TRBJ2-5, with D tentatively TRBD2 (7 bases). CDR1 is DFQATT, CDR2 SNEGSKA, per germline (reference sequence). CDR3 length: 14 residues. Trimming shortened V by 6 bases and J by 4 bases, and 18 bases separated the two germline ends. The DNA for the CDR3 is TGCAGTGCCTCGGGGGGCAGGGAGGCAGAGACCCAGTACTTC. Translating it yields CSASGGREAETQYF.